The 27 T cell receptor beta chains below come from one sample, sequenced in a study of synovial regulatory T cells in juvenile arthritis. Produced via immunoSEQ multiplex PCR; TCRdb's table is partial and in-frame only. Recorded for this sample: 6,800 or so clones. Specimen: Treg cells from blood. Described subset: remaining (HLA-DR-negative) circulating blood Treg cells. All receptors derive from a donor between 2 and 29 years old with juvenile idiopathic arthritis.

The V and J genes are TRBV9 and TRBJ2-1; TCRdb's D call, TRBD2, is unchecked because there is no DNA. Germline CDR1 is SGDLS and CDR2 is YYNGEE. This CDR3 region has 11 residues. DNA for this receptor is not on file. CDR3 residues: CASSGSREQFF.

The rearrangement joins TRBV7-2 to TRBJ2-3; TCRdb proposes TRBD2, but this gene call is untestable without DNA. Germline V gene data show CDR1 as SGHTA and CDR2 as FQGNSA. The CDR3 loop spans 16 amino acids. DNA was not recorded. The CDR3 protein is CASSSHSGTSTDTQYF.

The chain uses TRBV5-1 and TRBJ2-7; the TRBD1 assignment by TCRdb is unverifiable without DNA. The CDR3 runs 15 residues. No DNA sequence was recorded. Germline V CDR1 and CDR2: SGHRS, YFSETQ. CDR3: CASSLEQIFSYEQYF.

J is TRBJ1-5 and V is TRBV6-5. Germline V gene lookup returns CDR1 MNHEY and CDR2 SVGAGI. CDR3 length: 13 amino acids. No DNA sequence was recorded. The CDR3 protein is CASSPGSYQPQHF.

This sequence joins TRBV5-1 and TRBJ1-3. Germline V lookup: CDR1 SGHRS, CDR2 YFSETQ. The CDR3 sequence is 16 residues long. Only the protein is on record. The CDR3 reads CASSSNPVGSGNTIYF.

The chain couples TRBV27 to TRBJ2-7; TCRdb's D call, TRBD2, is unchecked because there is no DNA. From germline, CDR1 is MNHEY and CDR2 SMNVEV (reference sequence). The CDR3 totals 14 residues. No DNA sequence is on record. The CDR3: CASRKGREGREQYF.

The chain has TRBV5-6 and TRBJ1-6; lacking DNA, the TRBD1 call made by TCRdb goes unchecked. This CDR3 has 16 residues. The entry carries no DNA sequence. Germline V gives CDR1 SGHDT, CDR2 YYEEEE. CDR3 amino acids: CASSLRYLRGYSPLHF.

The chain links TRBV10-3 to TRBJ2-7. The CDR3 has 14 residues. No coding sequence is recorded. Germline loops: CDR1 ENHRY, CDR2 SYGVKD. The CDR3 spells CAISPRDVSYEQYF.

The chain couples TRBV27 to TRBJ2-7. Germline assignment: CDR1 MNHEY and CDR2 SMNVEV (reference sequence). This CDR3 spans 16 amino acids. No DNA is given. The chain's CDR3 is CASSFRGPLSLYEQYF.

This chain joins TRBV27 and TRBJ1-1; TCRdb's D gene call, TRBD1, goes unchecked for lack of DNA. This CDR3 has 14 residues. No DNA appears here. Germline CDR1 and CDR2: MNHEY and SMNVEV (reference sequence). CDR3 loop: CASSLYQGYTEAFF.

The rearrangement uses TRBV7-2 and TRBJ1-5; TCRdb picks TRBD1, but there is no DNA to check that call. This CDR3 has 15 residues. The record lacks a DNA sequence. Germline V lookup: CDR1 SGHTA, CDR2 FQGNSA. Here the CDR3 reads CASSSPDSSNQPQHF.

The V call is TRBV10-3, the J call TRBJ1-1. This CDR3 region has 14 residues. No DNA sequence is on record. The germline CDR1 and CDR2 sequences are ENHRY and SYGVKD. CDR3: CAIRDVTFNTEAFF.

The chain combines TRBV28 with TRBJ1-5. The CDR3 is made up of 13 amino acids. DNA was not recorded. Germline V gene data show CDR1 as MDHEN and CDR2 as SYDVKM. CDR3 sequence reads: CASSSVSNQPQHF.

The rearrangement links TRBV6-1 to TRBJ2-7; TCRdb indicates TRBD2, and absent DNA this call remains unverified. Germline loops: CDR1 MNHNS, CDR2 SASEGT. The CDR3 runs to 13 residues. No coding sequence is recorded. CDR3 protein: CASTRDYNYEQYF.

The genes are TRBV19 and TRBJ2-4; TCRdb gives TRBD1 as the D gene, but with no DNA this cannot be confirmed. The CDR3 runs to 13 residues. No coding sequence is recorded. CDR1 and CDR2 from the germline V gene are LNHDA and SQIVND (reference sequence). The CDR3 sequence: CASSVGGDSIQYF.

V gene TRBV13 combines with J gene TRBJ2-3; TCRdb's D gene call, TRBD1, goes unchecked for lack of DNA. This CDR3 is built from 14 residues. No DNA is listed. Germline V gene sequence: CDR1 PRHDT, CDR2 FYEKMQ (reference sequence). The CDR3 spells CASSPRGITDTQYF.

The chain links TRBV9 to TRBJ2-1; lacking DNA, the TRBD2 call made by TCRdb goes unchecked. The CDR3 has 17 amino acids. No DNA was logged. Germline V CDR1 and CDR2: SGDLS, YYNGEE. CDR3 region: CASSGPVGRGSYNEQFF.

V and J are TRBV19 and TRBJ2-1; TCRdb's D gene call, TRBD2, goes unchecked for lack of DNA. Germline assignment: CDR1 LNHDA and CDR2 SQIVND (reference sequence). The CDR3 totals 18 residues. The DNA is not on file. The CDR3 sequence: CASSIDQASGSSYNEQFF.

The V call is TRBV5-8, the J call TRBJ2-7; TCRdb indicates TRBD1, and absent DNA this call remains unverified. Germline CDR1 and CDR2: SGHTS and YDEGEE. The CDR3 spans 15 residues. This entry has no DNA. CDR3 sequence reads: CASSSIGQGAWEQYF.

The chain uses TRBV27 and TRBJ2-7; TCRdb indicates TRBD2, and absent DNA this call remains unverified. The length of the CDR3 is 14 residues. No nucleotide data were recorded. Per germline, CDR1 MNHEY and CDR2 SMNVEV (reference sequence). CDR3: CASSSDSNLYEQYF.

The chain is built from TRBV10-1 and TRBJ2-5; with no DNA, the TCRdb D assignment of TRBD1 cannot be verified. The germline V gene has CDR1 WNHNN and CDR2 SYGVQD (reference sequence). The CDR3 is made up of 18 amino acids. A DNA sequence was not provided. The chain's CDR3 is CASSTPGQDRGGQETQYF.

This clone is deemed medium-sized by its frequency. This chain uses TRBV18 with TRBJ2-3; with no DNA, the TCRdb D assignment of TRBD1 cannot be verified. The CDR3 length is 16 residues. DNA for this receptor is not on file. CDR1 is KGHSH, CDR2 LQKENI, per germline. This chain's CDR3 is CASSPPGARGTDTQYF. Complete variable domain (other parts from reference TRBV18 and TRBJ2-3): NAGVMQNPRHLVRRRGQEARLRCSPMKGHSHVYWYRQLPEEGLKFMVYLQKENIIDESGMPKERFSAEFPKEGPSILRIQQVVRGDSAAYFCASSPPGARGTDTQYFGPGTRLTVL.

This chain joins TRBV19 and TRBJ2-1. The CDR3 consists of 17 residues. The protein alone is recorded here. From germline, CDR1 is LNHDA and CDR2 SQIVND (reference sequence). Here the CDR3 reads CASSIEPGPMSYNEQFF.

CDR3: CASSLIGGAGVANEQFF. V usage is TRBV5-4 and J usage is TRBJ2-1; TCRdb indicates TRBD2, and absent DNA this call remains unverified. The CDR3 spans 17 residues. Nucleotide data are not available. Germline V lookup: CDR1 SGHNT, CDR2 YYREEE (reference sequence). Together with reference TRBV5-4 and TRBJ2-1, the CDR3 gives the full variable domain: ETGVTQSPTHLIKTRGQQVTLRCSSQSGHNTVSWYQQALGQGPQFIFQYYREEENGRGNFPPRFSGLQFPNYSSELNVNALELDDSALYLCASSLIGGAGVANEQFFGPGTRLTVL.

This rearrangement joins TRBV5-1 to TRBJ2-7; the TCRdb call, TRBD2, lacks DNA for checking. CDR3 length: 14 amino acids. DNA for this receptor is not on file. Germline assignment: CDR1 SGHRS and CDR2 YFSETQ. The CDR3 here is CASRISGGTYEQYF.

The chain links TRBV21-1 to TRBJ2-7. TRBV21-1 corresponds to a pseudogene. The CDR3 loop spans 16 amino acids. The entry carries no DNA sequence. The chain's CDR3 is CASSQWGAPGSYEQYF.

V gene TRBV7-8 combines with J gene TRBJ1-1. Germline V gene data show CDR1 as SGHVS and CDR2 as FQNEAQ. The length of the CDR3 is 13 residues. The record lacks a DNA sequence. CDR3 sequence: CASSRRQNTEAFF.